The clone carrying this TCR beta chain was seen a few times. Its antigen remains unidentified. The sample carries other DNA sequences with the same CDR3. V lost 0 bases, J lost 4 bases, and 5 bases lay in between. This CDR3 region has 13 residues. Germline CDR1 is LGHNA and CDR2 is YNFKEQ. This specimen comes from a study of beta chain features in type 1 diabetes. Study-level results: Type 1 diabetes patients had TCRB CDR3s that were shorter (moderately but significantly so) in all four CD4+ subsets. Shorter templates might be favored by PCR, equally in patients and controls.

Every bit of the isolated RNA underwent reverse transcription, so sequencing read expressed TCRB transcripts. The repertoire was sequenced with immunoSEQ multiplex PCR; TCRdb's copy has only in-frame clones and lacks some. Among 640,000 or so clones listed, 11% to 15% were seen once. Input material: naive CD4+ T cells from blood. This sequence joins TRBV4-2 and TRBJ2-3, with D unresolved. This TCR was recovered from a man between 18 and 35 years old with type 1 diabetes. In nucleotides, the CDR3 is TGTGCCAGCAGCCAAGATATGGCAGATACGCAGTATTTT. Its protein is CASSQDMADTQYF.